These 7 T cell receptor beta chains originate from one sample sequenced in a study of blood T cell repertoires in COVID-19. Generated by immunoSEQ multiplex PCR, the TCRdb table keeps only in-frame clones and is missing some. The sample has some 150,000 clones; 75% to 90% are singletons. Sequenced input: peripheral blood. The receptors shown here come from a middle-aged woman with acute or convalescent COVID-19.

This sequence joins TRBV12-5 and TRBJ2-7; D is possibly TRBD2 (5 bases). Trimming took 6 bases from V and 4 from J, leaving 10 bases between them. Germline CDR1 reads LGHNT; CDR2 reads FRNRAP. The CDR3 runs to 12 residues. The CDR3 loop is CASGKLEYEQYF. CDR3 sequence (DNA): TGTGCTAGTGGAAAACTAGAATACGAGCAGTACTTC. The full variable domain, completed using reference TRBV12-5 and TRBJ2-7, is DARVTQTPRHKVTEMGQEVTMRCQPILGHNTVFWYRQTMMQGLELLAYFRNRAPLDDSGMPKDRFSAEMPDATLATLKIQPSEPRDSAVYFCASGKLEYEQYFGPGTRLTVT.

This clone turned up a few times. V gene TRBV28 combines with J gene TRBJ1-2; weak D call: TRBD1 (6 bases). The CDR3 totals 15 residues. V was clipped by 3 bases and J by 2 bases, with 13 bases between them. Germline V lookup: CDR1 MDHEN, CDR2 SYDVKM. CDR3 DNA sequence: TGTGCCAGCAGTTTTCGTTGGACAGCCAACTATGGCTACACCTTC. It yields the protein CASSFRWTANYGYTF.

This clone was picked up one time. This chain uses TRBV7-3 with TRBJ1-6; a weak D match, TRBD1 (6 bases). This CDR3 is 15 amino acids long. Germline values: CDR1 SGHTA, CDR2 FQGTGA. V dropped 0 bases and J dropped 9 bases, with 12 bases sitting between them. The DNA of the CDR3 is TGTGCCAGCAGCTTAACCGGGGGGCAGGGTTCACCCCTCCACTTT. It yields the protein CASSLTGGQGSPLHF.

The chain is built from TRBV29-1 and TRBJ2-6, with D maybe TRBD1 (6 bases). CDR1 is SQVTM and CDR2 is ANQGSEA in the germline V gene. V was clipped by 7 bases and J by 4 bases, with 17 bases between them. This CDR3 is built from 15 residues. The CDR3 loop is CSAEGQGSGANVLTF. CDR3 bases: TGCAGCGCCGAGGGGCAGGGGTCCGGGGCCAACGTCCTGACTTTC.

The CDR3 here is CASSSGGQPNEKLFF. CDR3 DNA sequence: TGCGCCAGCAGCTCGGGGGGGCAGCCTAATGAAAAACTGTTTTTT. This chain joins TRBV5-1 and TRBJ1-4; a possible D gene is TRBD1 (6 bases). This CDR3 contains 15 residues. Trimming pared 3 bases from V and 3 bases from J, leaving 12 bases between. Germline V CDR1 and CDR2: SGHRS, YFSETQ.

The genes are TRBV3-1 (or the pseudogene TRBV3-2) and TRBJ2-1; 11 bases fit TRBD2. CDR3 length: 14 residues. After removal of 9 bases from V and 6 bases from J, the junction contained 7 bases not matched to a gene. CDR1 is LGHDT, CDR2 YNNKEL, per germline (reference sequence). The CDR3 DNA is TGTGCCAGTACCGGGACTAGCGGTTTCAATGAGCAGTTCTTC. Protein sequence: CASTGTSGFNEQFF.

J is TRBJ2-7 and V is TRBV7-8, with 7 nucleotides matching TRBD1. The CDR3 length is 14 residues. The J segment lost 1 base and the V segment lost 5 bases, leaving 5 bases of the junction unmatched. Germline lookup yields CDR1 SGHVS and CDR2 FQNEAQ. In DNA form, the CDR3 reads TGTGCCAGCAGCGACAGACAGGGATCCTACGAGCAGTACTTC. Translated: CASSDRQGSYEQYF.